Each of the 24 T cell receptor beta chains below was sequenced from the same sample in a study of spatial heterogeneity in lung cancer. Study-wide findings and caveats: Counts of expanded intratumoral alpha and beta TCRs tracked tumor mutation counts.

The time point is: sample taken at primary tumor resection. Antigens of these TCRs are unknown. One entry per CDR3 protein, called by TCRdb with MiXCR from the 5' RACE reads. Here the sample spans over a thousand distinct CDR3 sequences, more than 30% being singletons. Sample: lung tumor tissue, taken at surgery. The source of these receptors is a male donor with early-stage non-small cell lung cancer.

Notes on this clonotype: A library prepared for alpha chains yielded this beta chain as an off-target read; its size is of little meaning. This chain connects TRBV7-2 to TRBJ2-3, with D uncertain. The CDR3 totals 12 residues. Trimming left V 0 bases short and J 8 bases short, with 6 bases between. CDR1 and CDR2 from the germline V gene are SGHTA and FQGNSA. The CDR3 DNA sequence: TGTGCCAGCAGCTTAGCGTTGGGTACGCAGTATTTT. Protein sequence: CASSLALGTQYF.

This clonotype was observed a handful of times. With the library built for alpha chains, this beta chain is off target and its frequency is not meaningful. V is TRBV18 and J is TRBJ2-1, with 13 bases aligning to TRBD2. The V and J ends lost 3 bases and 7 bases, in that order; junction bases with no gene match: 12. Germline loops: CDR1 KGHSH, CDR2 LQKENI. The CDR3 sequence is 18 residues long. The CDR3 nucleotides are TGTGCCAGCTCACCCCCCCGCGGGACTAGCGGGACAATAAATGAGCAGTTCTTC. This gives the protein CASSPPRGTSGTINEQFF.

Regarding this clonotype: A library made for alpha chains picked up this beta chain off target, so its size means little. Here the CDR3 reads CASSQDMRNRQFF. In DNA form, the CDR3 reads TGTGCCAGCAGCCAAGATATGAGGAATAGGCAGTTCTTC. The chain uses TRBV14 and TRBJ2-1; no firm D call. This CDR3 has 13 amino acids. Germline V gene data show CDR1 as SGHDN and CDR2 as FVKESK. Trimming shortened V by 0 bases and J by 12 bases, and 12 bases separated the two germline ends.

Note on this clonotype: This beta chain lies outside the target of a library built for alpha chains; its clone size means little. The chain couples TRBV5-4 to TRBJ2-1, with 8 nucleotides matching TRBD2. CDR3 length: 20 residues. The germline CDR1 and CDR2 sequences are SGHNT and YYREEE (reference sequence). V was pared by 1 base and J by 0 bases, with 15 bases of the junction left unmatched. The CDR3: CASSLRTAAGGASSYNEQFF. CDR3 coding DNA: TGTGCCAGCAGCTTGAGGACTGCGGCGGGGGGCGCTAGCTCCTACAATGAGCAGTTCTTC.

To note about this clonotype: This beta chain is off target for a library built for alpha chains, so its abundance means little. This chain links TRBV10-2 with TRBJ2-1; D is unresolved. Trimming shortened V by 3 bases and J by 7 bases, and 7 bases separated the two germline ends. The CDR3 covers 12 residues. Germline V gene lookup returns CDR1 WSHSY and CDR2 SAAADI. The chain's CDR3 is CASSEVRNEQFF. CDR3 DNA: TGCGCCAGCAGTGAAGTACGAAATGAGCAGTTCTTC.

Regarding this clonotype: This beta chain is a stray sequence in a library constructed for alpha chains; its clone size is not meaningful. The chain links TRBV19 to TRBJ2-1; possible D gene TRBD1, 6 bases. This CDR3 comprises 16 residues. V was clipped by 6 bases and J by 7 bases, with 22 bases between them. Germline V gene lookup returns CDR1 LNHDA and CDR2 SQIVND (reference sequence). The CDR3 nucleotides are TGTGCCAGTAGCCTTTTGGGGCAGGGGATTGGAAATGAGCAGTTCTTC. It yields the protein CASSLLGQGIGNEQFF.

This clonotype is labeled hyperexpanded. Because this beta chain is a stray read in a library intended to capture alpha chains, its abundance should not be given much weight. This chain joins TRBV2 and TRBJ2-1, with 10 bases aligning to TRBD2. V lost 7 bases and J lost 1; bases outside the gene matches: 1. The CDR3 length is 14 residues. The V gene's germline CDR1 is SNHLY and CDR2 FYNNEI. In nucleotides, the CDR3 is TGTGCCAGCACACTAGCGGGGTCCTACAATGAGCAGTTCTTC. Protein: CASTLAGSYNEQFF.

This clonotype was seen only a few times. A library prepared for alpha chains yielded this beta chain as an off-target read; its size is of little meaning. V and J are TRBV6-1 and TRBJ2-1; D assignment may be TRBD1 or TRBD2 (5 bases each). Trimming shortened V by 5 bases and J by 5 bases, and 10 bases separated the two germline ends. CDR3 length: 13 amino acids. Germline CDR1 and CDR2: MNHNS and SASEGT. Here the CDR3 DNA reads TGTGCCAGCAGTCGGGACCCAGACAATGAGCAGTTCTTC. Translating gives CASSRDPDNEQFF.

Relative to its sample, this clonotype is large. This beta chain is a stray sequence in a library constructed for alpha chains; its clone size is not meaningful. This chain connects TRBV28 to TRBJ1-2; D is undetermined. CDR3 length: 13 residues. Trimming left V 5 bases short and J 0 bases short, with 7 bases between. The V gene's germline CDR1 is MDHEN and CDR2 SYDVKM. CDR3 amino acids: CASSASPNYGYTF. The CDR3 DNA reads TGTGCCAGCAGTGCCTCCCCTAACTATGGCTACACCTTC.

For this clonotype: This beta chain is off target for a library built for alpha chains, so its abundance means little. The rearrangement uses TRBV6-1 and TRBJ2-2, with 7 bases aligning to TRBD2. The V and J ends lost 2 bases and 5 bases, in that order; junction bases with no gene match: 2. The CDR3 is 14 residues long. The germline V gene encodes CDR1 MNHNS and CDR2 SASEGT. In DNA form, the CDR3 reads TGTGCCAGCAGTGAATGGGAGGGGACCGGGGAGCTGTTTTTT. As protein: CASSEWEGTGELFF.

This clonotype is deemed large. This beta chain is an unintended read in a library built for alpha chains; its size means little. This rearrangement joins TRBV9 to TRBJ2-2; D tentatively reads TRBD1 or TRBD2 (6 bases each). Germline V gives CDR1 SGDLS, CDR2 YYNGEE. V was pared by 4 bases and J by 6 bases, with 10 bases between. The CDR3 covers 13 residues. The CDR3 DNA reads TGTGCCAGCAGCTCCCGGGGGCCCGGGGAGCTGTTTTTT. It translates to CASSSRGPGELFF.

In the case of this clonotype: This beta chain lies outside the target of a library built for alpha chains; its clone size means little. V and J are TRBV7-9 and TRBJ1-1; 11 nucleotides match TRBD1. The germline V gene has CDR1 SEHNR and CDR2 FQNEAQ (reference sequence). The CDR3 contains 16 residues. V lost 1 base, J lost 1 base, and 2 bases stayed unmatched. CDR3 amino acids: CASSLGTGGRNTEAFF. The CDR3 nucleotides are TGTGCCAGCAGCTTAGGGACAGGGGGCCGGAACACTGAAGCTTTCTTT.

About this clonotype: A library prepared for alpha chains yielded this beta chain as an off-target read; its size is of little meaning. The rearrangement links TRBV7-9 to TRBJ2-7; D possibly uses TRBD1 or TRBD2 (7 bases each). V was shortened by 3 bases and J by 3 bases, with 18 bases between the two germline ends. The CDR3 length is 16 residues. Germline V gene sequence: CDR1 SEHNR, CDR2 FQNEAQ (reference sequence). This CDR3 reads CASSFQRDRPDYEQYF. The CDR3 bases are TGTGCCAGCAGCTTCCAGCGGGACAGACCTGACTACGAGCAGTACTTC.

On this clonotype itself: The size of this beta chain means little, since it is a stray read in a library made for alpha chains. The chain uses TRBV9 and TRBJ1-4, with 9 bases aligning to TRBD1. With V trimmed by 3 bases and J by 7 bases, 22 bases remained unmatched. In germline, CDR1 is SGDLS, CDR2 YYNGEE. This CDR3 comprises 20 residues. Here the CDR3 DNA reads TGTGCCAGCAGCGCCGAATACCGGGACAGGGTTTTTTTGGGGGCTGAAAAACTGTTTTTT. It translates to CASSAEYRDRVFLGAEKLFF.

The sample holds one count of this clonotype. This beta chain was picked up by a library intended for alpha chains and is off target, so its count carries little meaning. V gene TRBV13 combines with J gene TRBJ2-2; 12 bases are shared with TRBD1. The CDR3 loop spans 15 amino acids. Germline loops: CDR1 PRHDT, CDR2 FYEKMQ (reference sequence). The J segment lost 5 bases and the V segment lost 4 bases, leaving 2 bases of the junction unmatched. The CDR3 loop is CASSSGQGATGELFF. The DNA of the CDR3 is TGTGCCAGCAGCTCGGGACAGGGGGCGACCGGGGAGCTGTTTTTT. Using reference TRBV13 and TRBJ2-2 for the parts outside the CDR3, the full variable domain is AAGVIQSPRHLIKEKRETATLKCYPIPRHDTVYWYQQGPGQDPQFLISFYEKMQSDKGSIPDRFSAQQFSDYHSELNMSSLELGDSALYFCASSSGQGATGELFFGEGSRLTVL.

About this clonotype itself: A library made for alpha chains picked up this beta chain off target, so its size means little. The J gene is TRBJ2-7, the V gene TRBV7-9; no clear D gene. The V end was cut by 2 bases, the J end by 7 bases, with 6 bases between. The length of the CDR3 is 11 residues. Germline CDR1 and CDR2: SEHNR and FQNEAQ (reference sequence). CDR3 residues: CASSLTPEQYF. CDR3 sequence (DNA): TGTGCCAGCAGCTTAACCCCGGAGCAGTACTTC.

Within the sample, this clonotype is large. For a library built for alpha chains, this beta chain is a stray read; little rests on its size. V is TRBV5-4 and J is TRBJ2-3; D is perhaps TRBD1 or TRBD2 (5 bases each). V was clipped by 0 bases and J by 4 bases, with 9 bases between them. The CDR3 has 14 residues. Germline-derived CDR1 and CDR2 are SGHNT and YYREEE (reference sequence). CDR3 sequence (DNA): TGTGCCAGCAGCTTGGCGGGGCGGGCAGATACGCAGTATTTT. Translation gives CASSLAGRADTQYF.

The sample holds a few counts of this clonotype. With the library built for alpha chains, this beta chain is off target and its frequency is not meaningful. V and J are TRBV5-4 and TRBJ2-7, with a weak D call TRBD2 (6 bases). The length of the CDR3 is 15 residues. The V gene's germline CDR1 is SGHNT and CDR2 YYREEE (reference sequence). V lost 0 bases to trimming and J lost 0 bases, with 10 bases between them. The CDR3 sequence is CASSLGPTSSYEQYF. The CDR3 DNA is TGTGCCAGCAGCTTGGGGCCGACTAGCTCCTACGAGCAGTACTTC.

Sample share makes this clonotype medium-sized. This beta chain lies outside the target of a library built for alpha chains; its clone size means little. The chain joins TRBV7-3 to TRBJ2-7, with TRBD2 matching over 8 bases. The CDR3 has 15 amino acids. J lost 1 base, V lost 0 bases, and 2 bases had no gene match. Germline values: CDR1 SGHTA, CDR2 FQGTGA. The CDR3 here is CASSLTSGDSYEQYF. As DNA, the CDR3 is TGTGCCAGCAGCTTAACTAGCGGGGATTCCTACGAGCAGTACTTC.

Details on this clonotype: The size of this beta chain means little, since it is a stray read in a library made for alpha chains. The V gene is TRBV12-3 or TRBV12-4, the J gene TRBJ2-3, with a tentative D call TRBD1 (5 bases). Between the trimmed V and J ends, which lost 2 bases and 0 bases, there was a span of 18 bases. This CDR3 contains 18 residues. The CDR3 loop is CASSLYGAHSASTDTQYF. CDR3 DNA: TGTGCCAGCAGTTTATATGGGGCCCACAGTGCTAGCACAGATACGCAGTATTTT.

This clonotype came up a few times. Within a library made for alpha chains, this beta chain is off target, and its count is uninformative. The V and J genes are TRBV15 and TRBJ2-1; a weak D match, TRBD2 (5 bases). Trimming cost V 5 bases and J 2 bases, with 16 bases left between them. Germline V gene lookup returns CDR1 LNHNV and CDR2 YYDKDF (reference sequence). The length of the CDR3 is 16 residues. The CDR3 region is CATSVPGLGAYNEQFF. For the CDR3, the DNA is TGTGCCACCAGCGTACCCGGACTCGGAGCCTACAATGAGCAGTTCTTC.

As for this clonotype: Because this beta chain is a stray read in a library intended to capture alpha chains, its abundance should not be given much weight. As DNA, the CDR3 is TGCAGCGTTGAAGGGGACACATCCTACGAGCAGTACTTC. Translated: CSVEGDTSYEQYF. The chain has TRBV29-1 and TRBJ2-7; possibly TRBD1 for D (6 bases). Germline V lookup: CDR1 SQVTM, CDR2 ANQGSEA. The V gene lost 1 base and the J gene lost 1 base, with 8 bases spanning the gap. The CDR3 has 13 amino acids.

The table lists this clonotype with a few counts. This beta chain appears as a stray read in a library generated for alpha chains; its size is not informative. CDR3 loop: CASSPSPWVAGELFF. The CDR3 nucleotides are TGTGCCAGCAGCCCGTCACCCTGGGTCGCCGGGGAGCTGTTTTTT. This chain uses TRBV7-2 with TRBJ2-2; no clear D. The CDR3 extends over 15 amino acids. CDR1 is SGHTA and CDR2 is FQGNSA in the germline V gene. V lost 5 bases and J lost 6, with 16 bases in between.

This clonotype has just a few counts. This beta chain is a stray sequence in a library constructed for alpha chains; its clone size is not meaningful. The chain uses TRBV18 and TRBJ2-7; TRBD1 agrees at 7 bases. With 2 bases clipped from V and 5 bases from J, the junction kept 6 bases outside the gene matches. Germline lookup yields CDR1 KGHSH and CDR2 LQKENI. This CDR3 comprises 14 residues. The CDR3 nucleotides read TGTGCCAGCTCACCAACGAACAGGGGAAACGAGCAGTACTTC. Residues: CASSPTNRGNEQYF. Variable domain in full (rest from reference TRBV18 and TRBJ2-7): NAGVMQNPRHLVRRRGQEARLRCSPMKGHSHVYWYRQLPEEGLKFMVYLQKENIIDESGMPKERFSAEFPKEGPSILRIQQVVRGDSAAYFCASSPTNRGNEQYFGPGTRLTVT.